The 5 T cell receptor beta chains listed next were all sequenced from one sample in a study of cytomegalovirus exposure and HLA in healthy donors. A multiplex PCR was run with 60 Vbeta primers and 13 Jbeta primers. The table came from immunoSEQ multiplex PCR; TCRdb's copy has only in-frame clones and leaves some out. This table holds about 130,000 clones, roughly 63% found once. Sequencing was carried out using PBMCs. The receptors were sampled from a man aged 25 to 45 in good health and CMV-seropositive.

The chain has TRBV5-4 and TRBJ1-2, with D unresolved. This CDR3 comprises 15 residues. Germline CDR1 reads SGHNT; CDR2 reads YYREEE (reference sequence). V was shortened by 0 bases and J by 5 bases, with 14 bases between the two germline ends. The CDR3 region has the DNA TGTGCCAGCAGCTTGGAACCGGGATCCCTTTATGGCTACACCTTC. Translated, it gives CASSLEPGSLYGYTF.

The gene calls are TRBV18 and TRBJ2-1; TRBD1 is a possible D gene (5 bases). Trimming stripped 3 bases from V and 0 bases from J, with 9 bases between. Germline V CDR1 and CDR2: KGHSH, LQKENI. The CDR3 sequence is 15 residues long. CDR3 nucleotides: TGTGCCAGCTCACCTCAGGGTAGCTCCTACAATGAGCAGTTCTTC. Its translation is CASSPQGSSYNEQFF.

V usage is TRBV7-9 and J usage is TRBJ1-4; D possibly corresponds to TRBD1 (6 bases). Germline V gene data show CDR1 as SEHNR and CDR2 as FQNEAQ (reference sequence). The CDR3 is made up of 15 amino acids. V was clipped by 5 bases and J by 5 bases, with 15 bases between them. The CDR3 DNA is TGTGCCAGCAGCATTGTGGACAGAGCCAATGAAAAACTGTTTTTT. Amino acids: CASSIVDRANEKLFF.

This clone was observed once. The chain joins TRBV28 to TRBJ1-4; D is unclear. Germline loops: CDR1 MDHEN, CDR2 SYDVKM. V lost 5 bases and J 1 base, leaving 5 bases between the germline ends. This CDR3 is 13 amino acids long. Here the CDR3 DNA reads TGTGCCAGCAGTCCCGGAACTAATGAAAAACTGTTTTTT. Amino acids: CASSPGTNEKLFF.

V usage is TRBV27 and J usage is TRBJ2-2; 16 bases map to TRBD2. Germline CDR1 and CDR2: MNHEY and SMNVEV (reference sequence). CDR3 size: 19 residues. The J segment lost 3 bases and the V segment lost 5 bases, leaving 9 bases of the junction unmatched. This CDR3 is CASSISGLAGGPDTGELFF. The CDR3 nucleotides are TGTGCCAGCAGTATCTCGGGACTAGCGGGAGGGCCCGACACCGGGGAGCTGTTTTTT.